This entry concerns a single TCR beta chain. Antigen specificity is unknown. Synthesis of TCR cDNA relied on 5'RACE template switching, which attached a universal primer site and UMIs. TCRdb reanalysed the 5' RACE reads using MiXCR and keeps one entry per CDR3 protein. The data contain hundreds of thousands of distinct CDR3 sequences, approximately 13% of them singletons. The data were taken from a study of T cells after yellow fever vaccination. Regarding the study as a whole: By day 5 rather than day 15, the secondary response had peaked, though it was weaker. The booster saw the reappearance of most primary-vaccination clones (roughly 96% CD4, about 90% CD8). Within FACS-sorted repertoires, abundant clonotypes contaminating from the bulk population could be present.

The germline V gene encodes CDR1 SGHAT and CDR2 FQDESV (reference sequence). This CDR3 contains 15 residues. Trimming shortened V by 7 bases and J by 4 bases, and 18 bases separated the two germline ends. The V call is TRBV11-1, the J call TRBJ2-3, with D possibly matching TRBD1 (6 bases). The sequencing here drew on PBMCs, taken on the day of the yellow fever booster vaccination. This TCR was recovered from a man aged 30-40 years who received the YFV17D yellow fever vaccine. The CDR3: CASTLRGTDSDTQYF. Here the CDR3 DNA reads TGTGCCAGCACCCTGAGGGGGACCGATTCAGATACGCAGTATTTT.